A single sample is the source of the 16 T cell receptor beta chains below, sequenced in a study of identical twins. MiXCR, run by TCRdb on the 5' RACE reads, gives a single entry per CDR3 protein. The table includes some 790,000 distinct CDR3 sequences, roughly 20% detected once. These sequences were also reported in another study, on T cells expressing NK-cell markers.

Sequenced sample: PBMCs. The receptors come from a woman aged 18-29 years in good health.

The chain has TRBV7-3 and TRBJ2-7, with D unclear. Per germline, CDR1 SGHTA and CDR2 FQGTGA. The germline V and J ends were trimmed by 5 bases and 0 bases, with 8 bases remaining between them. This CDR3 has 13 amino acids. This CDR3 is CASSATSSYEQYF. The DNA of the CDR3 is TGTGCCAGCAGCGCGACTTCCTCCTACGAGCAGTACTTC.

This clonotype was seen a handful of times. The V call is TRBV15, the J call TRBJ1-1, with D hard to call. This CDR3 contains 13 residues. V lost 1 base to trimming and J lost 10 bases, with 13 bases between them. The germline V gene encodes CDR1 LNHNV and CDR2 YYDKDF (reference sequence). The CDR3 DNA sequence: TGTGCCACCAGCAGAGTTGCGACTGCGGGAGCTTTCTTT. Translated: CATSRVATAGAFF.

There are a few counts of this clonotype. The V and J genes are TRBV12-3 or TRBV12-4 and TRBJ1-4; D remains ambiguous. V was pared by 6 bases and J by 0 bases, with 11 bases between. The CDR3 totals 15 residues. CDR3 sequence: CASSLFGATNEKLFF. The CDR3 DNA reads TGTGCCAGCAGCCTCTTCGGAGCAACTAATGAAAAACTGTTTTTT.

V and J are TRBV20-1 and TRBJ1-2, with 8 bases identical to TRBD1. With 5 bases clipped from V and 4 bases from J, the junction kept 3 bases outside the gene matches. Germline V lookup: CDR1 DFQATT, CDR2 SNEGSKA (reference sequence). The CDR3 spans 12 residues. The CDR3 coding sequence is TGCAGTGCTCATGACAGGGGCTATGGCTACACCTTC. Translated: CSAHDRGYGYTF.

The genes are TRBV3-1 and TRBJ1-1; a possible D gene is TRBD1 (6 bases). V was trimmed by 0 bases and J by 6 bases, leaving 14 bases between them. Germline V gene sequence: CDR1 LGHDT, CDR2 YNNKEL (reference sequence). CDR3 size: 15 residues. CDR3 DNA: TGTGCCAGCAGCCAAGAGGTTTACAGGGACGCTGAAGCTTTCTTT. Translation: CASSQEVYRDAEAFF.

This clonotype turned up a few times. As DNA, the CDR3 is TGTGCCATCACCGAGCCGGGACAGGGGGCGACGTACGAGCAGTACTTC. Its protein product is CAITEPGQGATYEQYF. The gene calls are TRBV10-3 and TRBJ2-7, with 12 bases lining up with TRBD1. The CDR3 is 16 amino acids. V dropped 7 bases and J dropped 4; count of bases not matched to a gene: 11. Germline V gives CDR1 ENHRY, CDR2 SYGVKD.

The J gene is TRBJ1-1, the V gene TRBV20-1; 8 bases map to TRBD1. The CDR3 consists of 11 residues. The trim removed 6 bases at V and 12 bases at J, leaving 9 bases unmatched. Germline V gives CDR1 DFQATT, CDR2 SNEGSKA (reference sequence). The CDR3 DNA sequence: TGCAGTGCCTCGGGACAGGCGTTAACTTTCTTT. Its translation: CSASGQALTFF.

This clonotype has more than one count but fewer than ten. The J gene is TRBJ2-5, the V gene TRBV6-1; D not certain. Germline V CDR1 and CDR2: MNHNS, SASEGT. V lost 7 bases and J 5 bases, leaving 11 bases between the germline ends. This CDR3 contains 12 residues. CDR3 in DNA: TGTGCCAGCACCGACTCTTGGGAGACCCAGTACTTC. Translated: CASTDSWETQYF.

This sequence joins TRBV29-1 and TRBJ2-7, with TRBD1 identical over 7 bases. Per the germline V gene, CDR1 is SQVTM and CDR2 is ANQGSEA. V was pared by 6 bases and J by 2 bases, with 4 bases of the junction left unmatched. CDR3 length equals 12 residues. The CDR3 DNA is TGCAGCGTGGGGACAGCAGCCTACGAGCAGTACTTC. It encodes CSVGTAAYEQYF.

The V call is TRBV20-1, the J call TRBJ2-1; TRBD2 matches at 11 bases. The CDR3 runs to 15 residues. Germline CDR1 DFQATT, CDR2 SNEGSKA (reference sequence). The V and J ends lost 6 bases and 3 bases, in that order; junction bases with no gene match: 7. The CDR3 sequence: CSATPTSGSYNEQFF. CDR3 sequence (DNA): TGCAGTGCCACGCCAACTAGCGGGAGCTACAATGAGCAGTTCTTC.

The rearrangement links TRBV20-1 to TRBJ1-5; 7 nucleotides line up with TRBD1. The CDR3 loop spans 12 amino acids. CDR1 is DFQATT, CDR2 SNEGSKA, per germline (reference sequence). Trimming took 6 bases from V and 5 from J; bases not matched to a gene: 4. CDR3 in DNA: TGCAGTGCCAGGGGGGAGTATCAGCCCCAGCATTTT. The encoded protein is CSARGEYQPQHF.

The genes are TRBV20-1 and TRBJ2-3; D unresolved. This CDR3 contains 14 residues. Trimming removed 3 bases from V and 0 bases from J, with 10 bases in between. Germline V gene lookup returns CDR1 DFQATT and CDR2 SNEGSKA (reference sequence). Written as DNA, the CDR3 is TGCAGTGCTAGGAAAACCGGGAGCACAGATACGCAGTATTTT. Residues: CSARKTGSTDTQYF.

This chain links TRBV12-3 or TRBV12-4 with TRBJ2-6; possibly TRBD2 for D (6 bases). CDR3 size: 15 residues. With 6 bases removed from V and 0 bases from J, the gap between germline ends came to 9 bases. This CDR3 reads CASRPGGSGANVLTF. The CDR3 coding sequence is TGTGCCAGCAGGCCCGGGGGCTCTGGGGCCAACGTCCTGACTTTC.

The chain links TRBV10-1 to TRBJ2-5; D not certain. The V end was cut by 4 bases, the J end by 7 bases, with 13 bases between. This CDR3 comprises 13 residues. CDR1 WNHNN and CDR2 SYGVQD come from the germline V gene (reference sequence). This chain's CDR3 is CASSVGPDGTQYF. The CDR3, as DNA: TGCGCCAGCAGTGTGGGCCCCGACGGGACCCAGTACTTC.

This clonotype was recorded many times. This CDR3 reads CASSLTSGGYNEQFF. The DNA for the CDR3 is TGTGCCAGCAGTTTGACTAGCGGGGGATACAATGAGCAGTTCTTC. The chain recombines TRBV12-3 or TRBV12-4 with TRBJ2-1, with TRBD2 identical over 12 bases. Trimming cost V 3 bases and J 4 bases; bases outside gene matches: 1. The CDR3 sequence is 15 residues long.

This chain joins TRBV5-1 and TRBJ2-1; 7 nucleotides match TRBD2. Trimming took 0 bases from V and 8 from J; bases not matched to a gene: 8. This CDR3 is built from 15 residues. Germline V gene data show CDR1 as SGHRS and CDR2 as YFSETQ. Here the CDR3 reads CASSLVSGGGDEQFF. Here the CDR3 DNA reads TGCGCCAGCAGCTTGGTTTCGGGAGGCGGGGATGAGCAGTTCTTC.